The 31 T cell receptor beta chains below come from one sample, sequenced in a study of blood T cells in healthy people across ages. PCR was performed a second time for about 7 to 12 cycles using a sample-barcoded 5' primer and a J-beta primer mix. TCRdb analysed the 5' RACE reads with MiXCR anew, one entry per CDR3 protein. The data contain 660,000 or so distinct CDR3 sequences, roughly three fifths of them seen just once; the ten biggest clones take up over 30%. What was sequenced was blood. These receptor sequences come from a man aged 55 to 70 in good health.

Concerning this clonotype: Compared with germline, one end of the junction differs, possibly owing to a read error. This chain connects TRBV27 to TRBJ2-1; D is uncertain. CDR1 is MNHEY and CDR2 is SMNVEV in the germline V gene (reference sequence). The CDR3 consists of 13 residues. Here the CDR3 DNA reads TGTGCCAGCGCCGCCATGAACTACAATGGGCAGTTCTTC. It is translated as CASAAMNYNGQFF.

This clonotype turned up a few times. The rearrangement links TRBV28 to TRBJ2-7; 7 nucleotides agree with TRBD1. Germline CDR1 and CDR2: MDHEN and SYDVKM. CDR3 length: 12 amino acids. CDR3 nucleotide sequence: TGTACAACAGGGGCGGTAAAGGACGAGCAGTACTTC. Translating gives CTTGAVKDEQYF. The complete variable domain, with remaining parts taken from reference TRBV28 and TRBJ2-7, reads DVKVTQSSRYLVKRTGEKVFLECVQDMDHENMFWYRQDPGLGLRLIYFSYDVKMKEKGDIPEGYSVSREKKERFSLILESASTNQTSMYLCTTGAVKDEQYFGPGTRLTVT.

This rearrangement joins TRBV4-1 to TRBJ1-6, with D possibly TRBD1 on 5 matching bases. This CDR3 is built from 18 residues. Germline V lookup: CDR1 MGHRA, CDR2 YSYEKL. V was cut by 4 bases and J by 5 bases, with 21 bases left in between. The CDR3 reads CASSRRMGREGDNSPLHF. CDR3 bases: TGCGCCAGCAGCCGAAGGATGGGGCGGGAAGGCGATAATTCACCCCTCCACTTT.

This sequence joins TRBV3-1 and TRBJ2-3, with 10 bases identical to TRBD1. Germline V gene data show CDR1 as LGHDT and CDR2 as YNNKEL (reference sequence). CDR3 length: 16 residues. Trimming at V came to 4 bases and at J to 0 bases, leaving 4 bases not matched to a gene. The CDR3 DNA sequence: TGTGCCAGCAGCCCCGGGACAGGGGATAGCACAGATACGCAGTATTTT. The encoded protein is CASSPGTGDSTDTQYF.

The DNA for the CDR3 is TGTGCCAGCAGACGAACAGGGAATTACGAGCAGTACTTC. This translates into CASRRTGNYEQYF. This chain uses TRBV27 with TRBJ2-7, with D perhaps matching TRBD1 (6 bases). The CDR3 runs 13 residues. Germline V gene data show CDR1 as MNHEY and CDR2 as SMNVEV (reference sequence). Trimming took 6 bases from V and 4 from J, leaving 13 bases between them.

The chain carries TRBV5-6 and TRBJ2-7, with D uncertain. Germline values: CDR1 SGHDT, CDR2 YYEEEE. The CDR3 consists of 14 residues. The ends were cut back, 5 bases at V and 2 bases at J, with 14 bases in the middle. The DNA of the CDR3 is TGTGCCAGCAGACCACGAGGTCTGACCTACGAGCAGTACTTC. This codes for CASRPRGLTYEQYF.

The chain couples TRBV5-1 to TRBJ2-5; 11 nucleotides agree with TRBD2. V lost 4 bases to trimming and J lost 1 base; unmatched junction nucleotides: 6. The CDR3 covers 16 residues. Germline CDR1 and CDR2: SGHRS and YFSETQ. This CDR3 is CASSPVLAGAQETQYF. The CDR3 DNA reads TGCGCCAGCAGCCCCGTACTAGCGGGGGCCCAAGAGACCCAGTACTTC.

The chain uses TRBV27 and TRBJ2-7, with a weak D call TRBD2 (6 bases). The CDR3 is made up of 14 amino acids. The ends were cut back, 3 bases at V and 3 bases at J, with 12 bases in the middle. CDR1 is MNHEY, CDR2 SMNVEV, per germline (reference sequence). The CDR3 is CASSFSAGRYEQYF. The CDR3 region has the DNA TGTGCCAGCAGTTTTTCCGCGGGACGCTACGAGCAGTACTTC.

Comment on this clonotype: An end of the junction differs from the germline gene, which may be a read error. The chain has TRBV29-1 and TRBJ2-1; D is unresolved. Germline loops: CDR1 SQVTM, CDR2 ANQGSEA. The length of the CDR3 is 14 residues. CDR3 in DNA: TGCAGCGTTGAAGACAGCAGGTACTACGATGAGCAGTTCTTC. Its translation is CSVEDSRYYDEQFF.

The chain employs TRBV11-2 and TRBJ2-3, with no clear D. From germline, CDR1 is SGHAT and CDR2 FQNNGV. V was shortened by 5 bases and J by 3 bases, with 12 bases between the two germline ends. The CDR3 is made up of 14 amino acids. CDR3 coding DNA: TGTGCCAGCAGCCAACGTGTGGTGACAGATACGCAGTATTTT. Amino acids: CASSQRVVTDTQYF.

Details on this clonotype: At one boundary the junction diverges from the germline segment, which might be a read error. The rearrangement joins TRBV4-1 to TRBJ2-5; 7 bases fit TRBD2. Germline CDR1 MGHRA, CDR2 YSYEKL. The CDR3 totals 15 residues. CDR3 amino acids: CAGSPIETSSETQYF. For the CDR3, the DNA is TGCGCCGGCAGCCCCATAGAGACTAGCTCGGAGACCCAGTACTTC.

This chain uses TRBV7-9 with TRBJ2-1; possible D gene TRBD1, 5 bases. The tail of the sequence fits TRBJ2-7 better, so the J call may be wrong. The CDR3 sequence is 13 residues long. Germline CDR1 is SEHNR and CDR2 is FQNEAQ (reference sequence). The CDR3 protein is CASSLAQGLEQYF. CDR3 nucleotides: TGTGCCAGCAGCTTAGCTCAGGGCCTCGAGCAGTACTTC.

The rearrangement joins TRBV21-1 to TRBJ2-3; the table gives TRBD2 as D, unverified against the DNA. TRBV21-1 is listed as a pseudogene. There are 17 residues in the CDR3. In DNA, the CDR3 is TGTGCCAGCAGCAAACCGATAAGGCAGCGGCACTCGGATACGCAGTATTTT. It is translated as CASSKPIRQRHSDTQYF.

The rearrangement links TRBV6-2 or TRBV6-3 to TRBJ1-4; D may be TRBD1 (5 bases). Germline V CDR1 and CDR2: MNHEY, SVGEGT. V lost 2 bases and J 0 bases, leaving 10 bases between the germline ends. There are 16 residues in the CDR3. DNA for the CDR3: TGTGCCAGCAGTTACGTTGGGGGGGCAACTAATGAAAAACTGTTTTTT. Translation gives CASSYVGGATNEKLFF.

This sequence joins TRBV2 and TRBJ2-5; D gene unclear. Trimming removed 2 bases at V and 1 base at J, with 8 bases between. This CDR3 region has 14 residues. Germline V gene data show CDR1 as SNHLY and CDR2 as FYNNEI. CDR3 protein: CASSEYRAQETQYF. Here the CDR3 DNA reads TGTGCCAGCAGTGAATACCGGGCCCAAGAGACCCAGTACTTC.

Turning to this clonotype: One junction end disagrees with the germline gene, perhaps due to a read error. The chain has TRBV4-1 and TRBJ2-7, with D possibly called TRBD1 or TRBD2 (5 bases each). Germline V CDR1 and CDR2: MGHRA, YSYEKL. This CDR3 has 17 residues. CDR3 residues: CDSSQDPRGSNSYEQYF. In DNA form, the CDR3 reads TGCGACAGCAGCCAAGATCCGAGGGGTTCAAACTCCTACGAGCAGTACTTC.

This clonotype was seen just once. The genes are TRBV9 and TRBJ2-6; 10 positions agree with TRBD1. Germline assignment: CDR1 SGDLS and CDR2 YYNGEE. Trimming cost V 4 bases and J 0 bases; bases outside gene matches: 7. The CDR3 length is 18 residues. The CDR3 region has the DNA TGTGCCAGCAGCTCGCGGGACAGGGGAGCCTCTGGGGCCAACGTCCTGACTTTC. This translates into CASSSRDRGASGANVLTF.

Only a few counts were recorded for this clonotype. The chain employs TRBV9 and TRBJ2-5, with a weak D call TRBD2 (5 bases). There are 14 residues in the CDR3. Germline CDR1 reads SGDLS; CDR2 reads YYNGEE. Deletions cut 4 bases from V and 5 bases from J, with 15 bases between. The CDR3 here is CASSPRGSRETQYF. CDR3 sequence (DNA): TGTGCCAGCAGCCCTCGTGGGAGTAGGGAGACCCAGTACTTC.

The CDR3 nucleotides are TGCAGTGCCTACCGACAGGGTGTCTACGAGCAGTACTTC. Its translation is CSAYRQGVYEQYF. This rearrangement joins TRBV20-1 to TRBJ2-7, with 7 nucleotides matching TRBD1. Trimming at V came to 6 bases and at J to 3 bases, leaving 8 bases not matched to a gene. CDR3 length: 13 amino acids. CDR1 and CDR2 from the germline V gene are DFQATT and SNEGSKA (reference sequence).

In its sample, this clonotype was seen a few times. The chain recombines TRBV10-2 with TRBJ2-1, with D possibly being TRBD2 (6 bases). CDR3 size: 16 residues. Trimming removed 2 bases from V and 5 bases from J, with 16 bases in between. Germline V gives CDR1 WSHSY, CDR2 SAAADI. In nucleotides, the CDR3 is TGCGCCAGCAGTGAGAGGTGGGGGAGGCCTAACAATGAGCAGTTCTTC. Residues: CASSERWGRPNNEQFF.

This CDR3 is CASRRGPSSYEQYF. DNA of the CDR3: TGTGCCAGCAGAAGGGGTCCGAGCTCCTACGAGCAGTACTTC. The rearrangement joins TRBV6-1 to TRBJ2-7; perhaps TRBD1 as D (5 bases). This CDR3 is built from 14 residues. Looked up from germline, CDR1 is MNHNS and CDR2 is SASEGT. Trimming removed 6 bases at V and 0 bases at J, with 12 bases between.

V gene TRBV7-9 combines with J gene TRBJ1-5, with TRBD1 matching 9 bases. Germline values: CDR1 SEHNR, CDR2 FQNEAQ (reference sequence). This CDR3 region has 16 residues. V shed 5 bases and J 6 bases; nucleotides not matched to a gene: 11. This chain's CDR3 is CASSRQGDARGQPQHF. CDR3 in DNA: TGTGCCAGCAGCCGACAGGGGGACGCACGCGGTCAGCCCCAGCATTTT.

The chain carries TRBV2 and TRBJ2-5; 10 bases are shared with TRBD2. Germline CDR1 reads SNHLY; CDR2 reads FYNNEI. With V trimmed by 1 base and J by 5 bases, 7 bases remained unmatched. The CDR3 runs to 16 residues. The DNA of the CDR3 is TGTGCCAGCAGTGAAGGCCCACTAGCGGGAAGCGAGACCCAGTACTTC. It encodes CASSEGPLAGSETQYF.

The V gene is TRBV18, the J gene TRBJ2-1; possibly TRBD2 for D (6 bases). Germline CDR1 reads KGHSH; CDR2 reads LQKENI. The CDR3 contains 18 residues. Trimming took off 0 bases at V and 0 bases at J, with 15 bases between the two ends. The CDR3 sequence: CASSPPVLARSSYNEQFF. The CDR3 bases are TGTGCCAGCTCACCACCGGTCCTAGCGAGATCCTCCTACAATGAGCAGTTCTTC.

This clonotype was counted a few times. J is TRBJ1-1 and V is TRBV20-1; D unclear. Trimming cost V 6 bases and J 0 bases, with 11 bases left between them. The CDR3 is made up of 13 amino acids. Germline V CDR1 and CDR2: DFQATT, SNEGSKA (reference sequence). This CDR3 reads CSAASQLNTEAFF. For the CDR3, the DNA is TGCAGTGCCGCAAGTCAGCTGAACACTGAAGCTTTCTTT.

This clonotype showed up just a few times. The CDR3 DNA follows: TGTGCCAGCATGGGGGGCACTGAAGCTTTCTTT. Translation: CASMGGTEAFF. This chain links TRBV28 with TRBJ1-1, with D perhaps matching TRBD1 (5 bases). Trimming left V 7 bases short and J 4 bases short, with 7 bases between. CDR1 and CDR2 (germline): MDHEN, SYDVKM. CDR3 length: 11 residues.

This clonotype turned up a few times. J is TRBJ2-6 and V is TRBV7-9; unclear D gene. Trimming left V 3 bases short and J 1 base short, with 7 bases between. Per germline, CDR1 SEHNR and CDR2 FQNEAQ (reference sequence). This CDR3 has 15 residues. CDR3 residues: CASSLVESGANVLTF. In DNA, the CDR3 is TGTGCCAGCAGCTTGGTGGAGTCTGGGGCCAACGTCCTGACTTTC.

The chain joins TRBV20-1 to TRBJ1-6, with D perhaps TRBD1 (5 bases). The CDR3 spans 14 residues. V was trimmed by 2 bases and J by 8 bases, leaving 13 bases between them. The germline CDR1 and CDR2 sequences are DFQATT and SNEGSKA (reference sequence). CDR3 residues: CSARLGTADSPLHF. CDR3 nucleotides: TGCAGTGCTAGATTGGGGACGGCAGATTCACCCCTCCACTTT.

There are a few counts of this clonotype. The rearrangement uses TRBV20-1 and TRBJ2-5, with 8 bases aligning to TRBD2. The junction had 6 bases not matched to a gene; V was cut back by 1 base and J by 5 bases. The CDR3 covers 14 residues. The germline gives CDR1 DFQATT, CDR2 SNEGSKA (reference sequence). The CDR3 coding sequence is TGCAGTGCTAGAGTAGCGGGGCCGGGGGAGACCCAGTACTTC. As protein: CSARVAGPGETQYF.

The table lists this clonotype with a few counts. CDR3: CASSLVQGWTQYF. The CDR3 region has the DNA TGTGCCAGCAGCCTCGTTCAGGGGTGGACCCAGTACTTC. The rearrangement links TRBV6-6 to TRBJ2-5, with a possible D match to TRBD1 (6 bases). The V gene's germline CDR1 is MNHNY and CDR2 SVGAGI (reference sequence). Trimming removed 6 bases from V and 7 bases from J, with 15 bases in between. The CDR3 length is 13 residues.

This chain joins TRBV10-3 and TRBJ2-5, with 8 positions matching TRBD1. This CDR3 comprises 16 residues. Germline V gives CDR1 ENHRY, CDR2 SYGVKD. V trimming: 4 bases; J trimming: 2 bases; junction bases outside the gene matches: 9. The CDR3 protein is CAISGNRDRLQETQYF. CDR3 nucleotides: TGTGCCATCAGTGGGAACCGGGACAGGCTACAAGAGACCCAGTACTTC.